A single sample gave rise to the 22 T cell receptor beta chains below, sequenced in a study of blood T cells in healthy people across ages. Sample-barcoded 5' priming and a J-beta primer mix drove a second PCR of 7 to 11 cycles. Via MiXCR, TCRdb re-called the 5' RACE reads, giving one row per CDR3 protein. This sample yields around 870,000 distinct CDR3 sequences, of which about 28% are seen a single time; around 15% belongs to the top ten. The material sequenced was blood. The receptors were gathered from a woman aged 80 or over in good health.

This clonotype was seen repeatedly, ten times or more. The chain recombines TRBV5-6 with TRBJ2-3, with a possible D match to TRBD2 (6 bases). The CDR3 runs 14 residues. Germline CDR1 reads SGHDT; CDR2 reads YYEEEE. V was shortened by 0 bases and J by 3 bases, with 8 bases between the two germline ends. CDR3 loop: CASSLAAGTDTQYF. For the CDR3, the DNA is TGTGCCAGCAGCTTGGCCGCGGGGACAGATACGCAGTATTTT.

A few counts support this clonotype. The rearrangement joins TRBV7-2 to TRBJ2-2; D is undetermined. The CDR3 length is 15 residues. CDR1 SGHTA and CDR2 FQGNSA come from the germline V gene. Trimming cost V 1 base and J 4 bases, with 10 bases left between them. CDR3 in amino acids: CASSLVPGGTGELFF. The CDR3 coding sequence is TGTGCCAGCAGCTTAGTGCCGGGCGGCACCGGGGAGCTGTTTTTT.

This clonotype was recorded at least ten times. The chain combines TRBV7-2 with TRBJ2-7, with TRBD1 identical over 9 bases. V trimming: 5 bases; J trimming: 2 bases; junction bases outside the gene matches: 7. The germline V gene encodes CDR1 SGHTA and CDR2 FQGNSA. This CDR3 contains 15 residues. The CDR3 is CASSRTGQGTYEQYF. The DNA for the CDR3 is TGTGCCAGCAGCCGGACGGGACAGGGAACCTACGAGCAGTACTTC.

Details on this clonotype: A much larger clone sits a single nucleotide away, making a read error possible. The rearrangement joins TRBV10-3 to TRBJ2-5; 8 positions agree with TRBD1. The germline V gene has CDR1 ENHRY and CDR2 SYGVKD. CDR3 length equals 14 residues. V was pared by 6 bases and J by 2 bases, with 5 bases of the junction left unmatched. This CDR3 reads CAISNGQGQETQYF. Here the CDR3 DNA reads TGTGCCATCAGCAACGGACAGGGTCAAGAGACCCAGTACTTC.

In its sample, this clonotype was seen a few times. Being one base from a much bigger clone, this may be a read error. This chain links TRBV7-9 with TRBJ2-5; the D is unclear. This CDR3 is 14 amino acids long. Germline lookup yields CDR1 SEHNR and CDR2 FQNEAQ (reference sequence). The CDR3 is CANSSSGYQETQYF. CDR3 coding DNA: TGTGCCAACAGCTCTTCCGGGTATCAAGAGACCCAGTACTTC.

In this sample, this clonotype turned up many times. The V and J genes are TRBV5-1 and TRBJ2-1; D unresolved. The CDR3 runs to 13 residues. CDR1 and CDR2 from the germline V gene are SGHRS and YFSETQ. The ends were cut back, 1 base at V and 5 bases at J, with 7 bases in the middle. The CDR3 sequence: CASSLQADNEQFF. CDR3 bases: TGCGCCAGCAGCTTGCAGGCCGACAATGAGCAGTTCTTC. Filled out from reference TRBV5-1 and TRBJ2-1, the complete variable domain reads KAGVTQTPRYLIKTRGQQVTLSCSPISGHRSVSWYQQTPGQGLQFLFEYFSETQRNKGNFPGRFSGRQFSNSRSEMNVSTLELGDSALYLCASSLQADNEQFFGPGTRLTVL.

The chain employs TRBV12-3 or TRBV12-4 and TRBJ2-5; D gene uncertain. V was pared by 4 bases and J by 11 bases, with 26 bases between. The CDR3 consists of 16 residues. The CDR3 region has the DNA TGTGCCAGCAGTTATACCAACCAACGACAATTATGGGTGCAGTACTTC. It translates to CASSYTNQRQLWVQYF.

This clonotype was seen more than once but under ten times. The chain uses TRBV12-3 or TRBV12-4 and TRBJ1-2; D remains unclear. V lost 8 bases to trimming and J lost 8 bases, with 12 bases between them. This CDR3 is 11 amino acids long. The CDR3 region is CASAGARGYTF. The CDR3, as DNA: TGTGCCAGCGCCGGCGCTAGAGGCTACACCTTC.

This clonotype has a count of ten or more. This chain links TRBV7-2 with TRBJ2-1, with TRBD2 matching 9 bases. The CDR3 sequence is 17 residues long. V gave up 5 bases and J gave up 5 bases; unmatched junction bases: 13. CDR1 SGHTA and CDR2 FQGNSA come from the germline V gene. The DNA of the CDR3 is TGTGCCAGCAGCCGGAATAGCGGGGGAGGACCAAACAATGAGCAGTTCTTC. The encoded protein is CASSRNSGGGPNNEQFF.

Ten or more counts support this clonotype. The rearrangement joins TRBV6-2 or TRBV6-3 to TRBJ2-4; possible D gene TRBD2, 5 bases. CDR1 and CDR2 (germline): MNHEY, SVGEGT. The CDR3 covers 15 residues. V lost 4 bases to trimming and J lost 0 bases, with 10 bases between them. The DNA for the CDR3 is TGTGCCAGCAGTTTTGTAGGACTAGCCAAAAACATTCAGTACTTC. Translated, it gives CASSFVGLAKNIQYF.

With respect to this clonotype: This may be a read error, as it is one base from a much larger clone. The J gene is TRBJ2-5, the V gene TRBV5-1, with TRBD2 matching 11 bases. The end of the DNA aligns better with TRBJ2-1, so the J call may be wrong. The CDR3 has 16 residues. The germline CDR1 and CDR2 sequences are SGHRS and YFSETQ. CDR3 region: CASSLRLAGGQETQFF. CDR3 sequence (DNA): TGCGCCAGCAGCTTGAGGCTAGCGGGAGGTCAAGAGACCCAGTTCTTC.

The chain is built from TRBV20-1 and TRBJ1-1; possibly TRBD1 for D (5 bases). V shed 6 bases and J shed 1 base, with 12 bases lying between them. Germline V gene data show CDR1 as DFQATT and CDR2 as SNEGSKA (reference sequence). The CDR3 consists of 13 residues. Here the CDR3 DNA reads TGCAGTGCCCGGGACGGCTCGAACACTGAAGCTTTCTTT. Its translation: CSARDGSNTEAFF.

The table lists this clonotype with many counts. The chain's CDR3 is CASSRGQTTDTQYF. The CDR3 DNA sequence: TGTGCCAGCAGCCGCGGACAGACCACAGATACGCAGTATTTT. The chain uses TRBV14 and TRBJ2-3; tentatively, D is TRBD1 (6 bases). Trimming pared 4 bases from V and 2 bases from J, leaving 10 bases between. From germline, CDR1 is SGHDN and CDR2 FVKESK. This CDR3 region has 14 residues.

The table lists this clonotype with many counts. The V gene is TRBV27, the J gene TRBJ2-7; D unresolved. Germline values: CDR1 MNHEY, CDR2 SMNVEV (reference sequence). This CDR3 contains 14 residues. V was clipped by 0 bases and J by 0 bases, with 6 bases between them. Here the CDR3 reads CASSLSRNSYEQYF. CDR3 DNA sequence: TGTGCCAGCAGTTTATCCAGGAACTCCTACGAGCAGTACTTC.

There are many counts of this clonotype. The chain joins TRBV5-5 to TRBJ2-1, with TRBD2 identical over 12 bases. This CDR3 contains 13 residues. J was trimmed by 10 bases and V by 4 bases; bases with no gene match: 3. Per germline, CDR1 SGHKS and CDR2 YYEKEE (reference sequence). CDR3 in amino acids: CASSTGLAGEQFF. CDR3 nucleotides: TGTGCCAGCAGCACCGGACTAGCGGGGGAGCAGTTCTTC.

This clonotype was counted many times. CDR3 sequence (DNA): TGTGCCATCAGTCCTCGACAGGGAGGGGGTGAGCAGTTCTTC. Its translation is CAISPRQGGGEQFF. This chain uses TRBV10-3 with TRBJ2-1, with D possibly being TRBD1 or TRBD2 (7 bases each). The germline CDR1 and CDR2 sequences are ENHRY and SYGVKD. This CDR3 region has 14 residues. Trimming took off 5 bases at V and 9 bases at J, with 17 bases between the two ends.

This clonotype has a handful of counts. V usage is TRBV30 and J usage is TRBJ1-6; 9 nucleotides agree with TRBD1. CDR1 is GTSNPN, CDR2 SVGIG, per germline (reference sequence). The J segment lost 14 bases and the V segment lost 2 bases, leaving 10 bases of the junction unmatched. The CDR3 spans 14 residues. Here the CDR3 reads CAWSHRDRAQSLHF. CDR3 nucleotide sequence: TGTGCCTGGAGTCACCGGGACAGGGCGCAGTCCCTCCACTTT.

This clonotype has at least ten counts. The chain links TRBV12-3 or TRBV12-4 to TRBJ2-6; D perhaps matches TRBD2 (6 bases). Trimming cost V 6 bases and J 0 bases, with 9 bases left between them. The CDR3 has 15 residues. The CDR3 bases are TGTGCCAGCAGGAGGGACTCCTCTGGGGCCAACGTCCTGACTTTC. Residues: CASRRDSSGANVLTF.

This clonotype occurred many times. This chain connects TRBV5-6 to TRBJ2-1; no reliable D call. The ends were cut back, 2 bases at V and 2 bases at J, with 11 bases in the middle. CDR1 is SGHDT and CDR2 is YYEEEE in the germline V gene. This CDR3 is 15 amino acids long. The DNA of the CDR3 is TGTGCCAGCAGCTTCGACCGGAGCGCCTACAATGAGCAGTTCTTC. It is translated as CASSFDRSAYNEQFF.

The gene calls are TRBV6-6 and TRBJ1-1; D gene uncertain. The length of the CDR3 is 12 residues. CDR1 and CDR2 (germline): MNHNY, SVGAGI (reference sequence). V shed 8 bases and J shed 5 bases, with 12 bases lying between them. The DNA of the CDR3 is TGTGCCAGCTCTTCCGGGGTTACTGAAGCTTTCTTT. Protein sequence: CASSSGVTEAFF.

This clonotype was picked up many times. The V gene is TRBV6-5, the J gene TRBJ2-1; weak D call: TRBD2 (5 bases). CDR3 length: 16 amino acids. CDR1 is MNHEY and CDR2 is SVGAGI in the germline V gene. Trimming shortened V by 0 bases and J by 1 base, and 10 bases separated the two germline ends. The CDR3 loop is CASSYSTDYSYNEQFF. The DNA for the CDR3 is TGTGCCAGCAGTTACTCGACCGACTATTCCTACAATGAGCAGTTCTTC.

The rearrangement links TRBV20-1 to TRBJ2-7, with D possibly being TRBD2 (5 bases). The CDR3 loop spans 16 amino acids. Germline CDR1 is DFQATT and CDR2 is SNEGSKA (reference sequence). The ends were cut back, 5 bases at V and 3 bases at J, with 23 bases in the middle. DNA for the CDR3: TGCAGTGCTGGAGGTCAAGAGGGTAGACAAGGCTACGAGCAGTACTTC. It codes for CSAGGQEGRQGYEQYF.